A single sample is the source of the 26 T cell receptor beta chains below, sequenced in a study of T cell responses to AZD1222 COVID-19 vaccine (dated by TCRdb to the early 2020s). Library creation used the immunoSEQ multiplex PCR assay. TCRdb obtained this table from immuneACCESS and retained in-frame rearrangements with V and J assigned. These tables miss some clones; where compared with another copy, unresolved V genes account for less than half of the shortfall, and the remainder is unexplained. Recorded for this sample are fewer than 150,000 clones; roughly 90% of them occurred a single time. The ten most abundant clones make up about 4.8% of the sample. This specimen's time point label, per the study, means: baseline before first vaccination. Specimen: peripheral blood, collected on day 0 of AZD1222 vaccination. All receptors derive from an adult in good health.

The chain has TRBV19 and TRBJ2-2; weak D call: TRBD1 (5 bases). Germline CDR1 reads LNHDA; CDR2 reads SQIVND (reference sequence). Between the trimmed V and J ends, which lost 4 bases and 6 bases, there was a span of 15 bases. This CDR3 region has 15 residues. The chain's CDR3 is CASSRSREGAGELFF. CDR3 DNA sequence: TGTGCCAGTAGTAGATCCAGGGAAGGCGCCGGGGAGCTGTTTTTT. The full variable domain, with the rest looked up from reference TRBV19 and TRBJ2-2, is DGGITQSPKYLFRKEGQNVTLSCEQNLNHDAMYWYRQDPGQGLRLIYYSQIVNDFQKGDIAEGYSVSREKKESFPLTVTSAQKNPTAFYLCASSRSREGAGELFFGEGSRLTVL.

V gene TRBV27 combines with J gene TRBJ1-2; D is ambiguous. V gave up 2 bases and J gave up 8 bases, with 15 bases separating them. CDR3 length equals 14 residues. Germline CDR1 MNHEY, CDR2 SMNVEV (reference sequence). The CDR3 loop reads CASSLDRKGVGYTF. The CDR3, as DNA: TGTGCCAGCAGTTTAGACCGCAAGGGCGTGGGCTACACCTTC.

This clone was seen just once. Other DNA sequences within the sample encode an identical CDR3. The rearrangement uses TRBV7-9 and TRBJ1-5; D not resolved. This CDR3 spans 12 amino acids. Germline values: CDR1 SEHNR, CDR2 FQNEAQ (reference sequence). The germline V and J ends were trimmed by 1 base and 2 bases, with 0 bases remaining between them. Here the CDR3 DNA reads TGTGCCAGCAGCTTAGGCAATCAGCCCCAGCATTTT. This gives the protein CASSLGNQPQHF.

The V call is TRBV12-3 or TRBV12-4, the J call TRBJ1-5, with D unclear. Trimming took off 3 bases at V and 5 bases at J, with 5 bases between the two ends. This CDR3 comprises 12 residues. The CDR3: CASSLMDQPQHF. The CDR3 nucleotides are TGTGCCAGCAGTTTGATGGATCAGCCCCAGCATTTT.

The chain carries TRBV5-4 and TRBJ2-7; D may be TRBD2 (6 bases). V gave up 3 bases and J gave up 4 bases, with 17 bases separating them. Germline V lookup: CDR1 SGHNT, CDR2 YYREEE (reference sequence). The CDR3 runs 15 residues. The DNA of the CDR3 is TGTGCCAGCAGCTACAACCCCGGGGGTGCATACGAGCAGTACTTC. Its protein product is CASSYNPGGAYEQYF. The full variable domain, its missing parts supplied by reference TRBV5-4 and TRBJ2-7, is ETGVTQSPTHLIKTRGQQVTLRCSSQSGHNTVSWYQQALGQGPQFIFQYYREEENGRGNFPPRFSGLQFPNYSSELNVNALELDDSALYLCASSYNPGGAYEQYFGPGTRLTVT.

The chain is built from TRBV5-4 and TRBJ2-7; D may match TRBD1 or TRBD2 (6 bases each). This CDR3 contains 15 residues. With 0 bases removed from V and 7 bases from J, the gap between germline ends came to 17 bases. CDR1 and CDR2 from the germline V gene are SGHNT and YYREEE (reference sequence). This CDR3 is CASSLGGATLQEQYF. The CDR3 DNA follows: TGTGCCAGCAGCTTGGGGGGGGCCACCCTACAGGAGCAGTACTTC. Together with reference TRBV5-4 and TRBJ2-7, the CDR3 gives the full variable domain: ETGVTQSPTHLIKTRGQQVTLRCSSQSGHNTVSWYQQALGQGPQFIFQYYREEENGRGNFPPRFSGLQFPNYSSELNVNALELDDSALYLCASSLGGATLQEQYFGPGTRLTVT.

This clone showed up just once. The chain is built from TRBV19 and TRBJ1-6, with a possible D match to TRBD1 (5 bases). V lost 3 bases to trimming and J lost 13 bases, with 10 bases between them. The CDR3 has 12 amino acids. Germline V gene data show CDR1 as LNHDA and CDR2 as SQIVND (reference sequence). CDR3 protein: CASSIGGTPLHF. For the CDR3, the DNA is TGTGCCAGTAGTATTGGGGGTACGCCCCTCCACTTT.

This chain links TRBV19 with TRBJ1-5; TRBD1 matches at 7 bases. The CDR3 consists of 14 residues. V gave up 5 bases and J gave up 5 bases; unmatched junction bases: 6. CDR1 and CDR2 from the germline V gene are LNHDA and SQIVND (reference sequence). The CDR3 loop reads CASSPGTEYQPQHF. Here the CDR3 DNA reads TGTGCCAGTAGTCCCGGGACAGAATATCAGCCCCAGCATTTT.

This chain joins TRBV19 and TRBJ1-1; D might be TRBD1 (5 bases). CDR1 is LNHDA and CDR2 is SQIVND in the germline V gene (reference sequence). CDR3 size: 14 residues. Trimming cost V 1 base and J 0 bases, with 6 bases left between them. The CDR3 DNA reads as TGTGCCAGTAGTATAGTGGGGCTGAACACTGAAGCTTTCTTT. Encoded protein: CASSIVGLNTEAFF.

CDR3 in DNA: TGTGCCAGCAGTGAAGGAAGTGGGTACAATGAGCAGTTCTTC. This codes for CASSEGSGYNEQFF. The chain is built from TRBV6-4 and TRBJ2-1; D gene uncertain. The CDR3 consists of 14 residues. Trimming took off 3 bases at V and 4 bases at J, with 10 bases between the two ends. Germline V gives CDR1 MRHNA, CDR2 SNTAGT.

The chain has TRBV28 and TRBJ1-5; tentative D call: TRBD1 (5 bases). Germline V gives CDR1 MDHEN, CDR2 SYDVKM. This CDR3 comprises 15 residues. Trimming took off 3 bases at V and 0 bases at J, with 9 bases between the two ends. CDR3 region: CASSLRGLSNQPQHF. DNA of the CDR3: TGTGCCAGCAGTTTGAGGGGACTTAGCAATCAGCCCCAGCATTTT. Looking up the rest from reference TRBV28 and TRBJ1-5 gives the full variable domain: DVKVTQSSRYLVKRTGEKVFLECVQDMDHENMFWYRQDPGLGLRLIYFSYDVKMKEKGDIPEGYSVSREKKERFSLILESASTNQTSMYLCASSLRGLSNQPQHFGDGTRLSIL.

The CDR3 DNA follows: TGCGCCAGCAGCCAACCCCCTGGGACACACAGCTATGGCTACACCTTC. It codes for CASSQPPGTHSYGYTF. The J gene is TRBJ1-2, the V gene TRBV4-1; D might be TRBD1 (6 bases). Germline lookup yields CDR1 MGHRA and CDR2 YSYEKL. V lost 2 bases and J 4 bases, leaving 17 bases between the germline ends. The CDR3 covers 16 residues.

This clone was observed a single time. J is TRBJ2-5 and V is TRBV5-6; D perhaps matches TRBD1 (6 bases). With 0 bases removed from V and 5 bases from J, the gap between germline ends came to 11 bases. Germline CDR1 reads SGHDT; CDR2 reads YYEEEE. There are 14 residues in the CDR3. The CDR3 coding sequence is TGTGCCAGCAGCTTGGTGGGGGCAGGGGAGACCCAGTACTTC. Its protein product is CASSLVGAGETQYF. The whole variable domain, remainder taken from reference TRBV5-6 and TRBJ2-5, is DAGVTQSPTHLIKTRGQQVTLRCSPKSGHDTVSWYQQALGQGPQFIFQYYEEEERQRGNFPDRFSGHQFPNYSSELNVNALLLGDSALYLCASSLVGAGETQYFGPGTRLLVL.

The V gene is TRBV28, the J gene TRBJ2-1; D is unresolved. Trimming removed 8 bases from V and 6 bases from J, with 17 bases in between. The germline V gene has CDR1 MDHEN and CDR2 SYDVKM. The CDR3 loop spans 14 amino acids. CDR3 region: CASVLSGNGNEQFF. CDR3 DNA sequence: TGTGCCAGCGTCCTCTCTGGAAACGGCAATGAGCAGTTCTTC.

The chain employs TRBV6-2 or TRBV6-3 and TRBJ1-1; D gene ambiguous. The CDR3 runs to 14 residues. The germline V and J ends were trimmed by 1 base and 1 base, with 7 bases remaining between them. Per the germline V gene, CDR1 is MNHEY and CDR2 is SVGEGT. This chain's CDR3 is CASSYLAANTEAFF. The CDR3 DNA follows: TGTGCCAGCAGTTACTTGGCAGCGAACACTGAAGCTTTCTTT.

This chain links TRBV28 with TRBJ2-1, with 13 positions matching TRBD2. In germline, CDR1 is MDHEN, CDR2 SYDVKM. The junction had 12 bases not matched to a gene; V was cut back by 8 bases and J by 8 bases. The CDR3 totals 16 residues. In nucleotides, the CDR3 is TGTGCCAGCCTCAGACCGGGACTAGCGGGACGGGATGAGCAGTTCTTC. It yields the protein CASLRPGLAGRDEQFF.

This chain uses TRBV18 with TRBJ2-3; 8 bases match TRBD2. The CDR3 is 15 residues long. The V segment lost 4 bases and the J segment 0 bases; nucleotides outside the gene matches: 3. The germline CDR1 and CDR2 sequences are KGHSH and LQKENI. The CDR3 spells CASSLLAESTDTQYF. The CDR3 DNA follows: TGTGCCAGCTCACTACTAGCGGAGAGCACAGATACGCAGTATTTT.

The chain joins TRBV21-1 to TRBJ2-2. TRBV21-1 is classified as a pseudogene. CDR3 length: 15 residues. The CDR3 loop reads CASSKVTANTGELFF. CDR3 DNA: TGTGCCAGCAGCAAGGTGACGGCTAACACCGGGGAGCTGTTTTTT.

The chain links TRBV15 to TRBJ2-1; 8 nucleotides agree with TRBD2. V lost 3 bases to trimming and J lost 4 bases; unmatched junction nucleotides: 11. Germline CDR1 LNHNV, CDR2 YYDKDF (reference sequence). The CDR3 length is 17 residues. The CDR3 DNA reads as TGTGCCACCAGCAGTGTCTCCTTAGCGGGGTCATACAATGAGCAGTTCTTC. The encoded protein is CATSSVSLAGSYNEQFF.

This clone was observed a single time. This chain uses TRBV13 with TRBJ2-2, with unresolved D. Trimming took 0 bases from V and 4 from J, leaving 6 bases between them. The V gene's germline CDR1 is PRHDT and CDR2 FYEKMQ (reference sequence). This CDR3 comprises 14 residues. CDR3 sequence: CASSLGMSTGELFF. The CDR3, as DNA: TGTGCCAGCAGCTTAGGCATGAGCACCGGGGAGCTGTTTTTT.

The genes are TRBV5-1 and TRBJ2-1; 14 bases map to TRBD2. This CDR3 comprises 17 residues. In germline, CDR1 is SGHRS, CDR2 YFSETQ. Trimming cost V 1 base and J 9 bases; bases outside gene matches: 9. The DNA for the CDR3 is TGCGCCAGCAGCTTGCGGATGACTAGCGGGGGGGCCGTTGAGCAGTTCTTC. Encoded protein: CASSLRMTSGGAVEQFF.

CDR3 sequence (DNA): TGTGCCAGTAGTTCTCGACGGGAATTCAACTATGGCTACACCTTC. Its protein is CASSSRREFNYGYTF. The chain combines TRBV19 with TRBJ1-2, with D unclear. From germline, CDR1 is LNHDA and CDR2 SQIVND (reference sequence). The CDR3 sequence is 15 residues long. Trimming shortened V by 5 bases and J by 2 bases, and 15 bases separated the two germline ends.

The CDR3 DNA reads TGTGCCAGCTCGACGGACGACGGCTCTGACACCGGGGAGCTGTTTTTT. Translated, it gives CASSTDDGSDTGELFF. The rearrangement links TRBV6-4 to TRBJ2-2; no clear D gene. This CDR3 has 16 residues. Germline lookup yields CDR1 MRHNA and CDR2 SNTAGT. V dropped 8 bases and J dropped 3 bases, with 19 bases sitting between them.

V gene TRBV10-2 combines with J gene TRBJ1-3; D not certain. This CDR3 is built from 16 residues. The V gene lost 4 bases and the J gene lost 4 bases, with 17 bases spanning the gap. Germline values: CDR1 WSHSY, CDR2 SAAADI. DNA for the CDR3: TGCGCCAGCAGTGTGAGACCCGGGAAGACCGGAAACACCATATATTTT. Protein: CASSVRPGKTGNTIYF.

The CDR3 sequence: CSVEDPGNRGYTF. The CDR3 region has the DNA TGCAGCGTTGAAGATCCAGGGAACAGGGGCTACACCTTC. The V and J genes are TRBV29-1 and TRBJ1-2; weak D call: TRBD1 (5 bases). V dropped 0 bases and J dropped 8 bases, with 13 bases sitting between them. The CDR3 is 13 amino acids. The germline V gene encodes CDR1 SQVTM and CDR2 ANQGSEA.

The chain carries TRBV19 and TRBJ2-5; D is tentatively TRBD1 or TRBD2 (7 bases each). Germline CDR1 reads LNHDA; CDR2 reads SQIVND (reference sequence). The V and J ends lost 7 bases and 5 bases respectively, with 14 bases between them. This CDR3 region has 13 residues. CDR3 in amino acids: CASKAQGGETQYF. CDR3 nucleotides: TGTGCCAGTAAGGCGCAGGGGGGGGAGACCCAGTACTTC.